These 25 T cell receptor beta chains were all obtained from the same sample, sequenced in a study of T cells in Graves' hyperthyroidism and ophthalmopathy. Regions amplified from RNA transcripts were the TCR beta CDR3 regions. A set of HTBI primers served as the primers for a first-round RT-PCR of the TCR CDR3. MiXCR, applied by TCRdb to the multiplex PCR reads, yields one record per CDR3 protein. The sample yields about 640,000 distinct CDR3 sequences, roughly 15% seen once. Sequences were obtained from blood. The receptors come from a woman aged 50 to 60 with Graves' ophthalmopathy.

The J gene is TRBJ2-7, the V gene TRBV6-1, with 8 bases identical to TRBD1. This CDR3 has 13 amino acids. Germline V lookup: CDR1 MNHNS, CDR2 SASEGT. V gave up 3 bases and J gave up 7 bases; unmatched junction bases: 5. The CDR3 loop reads CASSDRGPREQYF. As DNA, the CDR3 is TGTGCCAGCAGTGACAGGGGGCCGAGGGAGCAGTACTTC.

This clonotype was counted many times. V is TRBV19 and J is TRBJ1-4; TRBD1 is a possible D gene (5 bases). Trimming left V 7 bases short and J 10 bases short, with 19 bases between. Germline loops: CDR1 LNHDA, CDR2 SQIVND (reference sequence). This CDR3 spans 14 amino acids. The CDR3 nucleotides read TGTGCCAGTACCCGGGACCCAGGGTCCGGAAAACTGTTTTTT. Translation gives CASTRDPGSGKLFF.

This sequence joins TRBV27 and TRBJ1-3, with a tentative D call TRBD1 (6 bases). CDR1 MNHEY and CDR2 SMNVEV come from the germline V gene (reference sequence). This CDR3 region has 16 residues. V lost 6 bases to trimming and J lost 2 bases, with 17 bases between them. The CDR3 region is CASRGAGRFAGNTIYF. The DNA of the CDR3 is TGTGCCAGCAGGGGGGCAGGGAGGTTCGCTGGAAACACCATATATTTT.

This clonotype has ten or more counts. V gene TRBV11-3 combines with J gene TRBJ2-7, with no clear D. Germline CDR1 SGHNT, CDR2 YENEEA. CDR3 size: 13 residues. Trimming took off 3 bases at V and 6 bases at J, with 12 bases between the two ends. CDR3 amino acids: CASSLQTYREQYF. Written as DNA, the CDR3 is TGTGCCAGCAGCTTGCAGACCTATCGCGAGCAGTACTTC.

A few counts support this clonotype. CDR3 loop: CASSFPGQTYEQYF. The DNA of the CDR3 is TGTGCCAGCAGCTTTCCGGGACAGACCTACGAGCAGTACTTC. The V and J genes are TRBV11-2 and TRBJ2-7; 7 nucleotides line up with TRBD1. The CDR3 has 14 amino acids. Germline V gene lookup returns CDR1 SGHAT and CDR2 FQNNGV. The V gene end was trimmed by 3 bases and the J gene end by 2 bases; junction bases not matched to a gene: 4.

This clonotype was found many times. This CDR3 reads CASSPYSGSNSYEQYF. For the CDR3, the DNA is TGTGCCAGCTCACCATACAGCGGGAGTAATTCCTACGAGCAGTACTTC. The genes are TRBV18 and TRBJ2-7; 8 bases fit TRBD2. The CDR3 consists of 16 residues. The ends lost 2 bases at V and 1 base at J; junction bases unmatched: 7. The germline V gene has CDR1 KGHSH and CDR2 LQKENI. Full variable domain (missing parts from reference TRBV18 and TRBJ2-7): NAGVMQNPRHLVRRRGQEARLRCSPMKGHSHVYWYRQLPEEGLKFMVYLQKENIIDESGMPKERFSAEFPKEGPSILRIQQVVRGDSAAYFCASSPYSGSNSYEQYFGPGTRLTVT.

This clonotype has ten or more counts. This rearrangement joins TRBV29-1 to TRBJ1-1, with 7 bases matching TRBD1. V gave up 3 bases and J gave up 8 bases; unmatched junction bases: 9. The germline V gene has CDR1 SQVTM and CDR2 ANQGSEA. The CDR3 is made up of 13 amino acids. The CDR3 loop is CSVERGQGEEAFF. DNA of the CDR3: TGCAGCGTTGAGCGGGGCCAGGGGGAAGAAGCTTTCTTT.

This clonotype was counted many times. V is TRBV7-9 and J is TRBJ2-1; no clear D. The CDR3 is 12 residues long. V was shortened by 1 base and J by 11 bases, with 9 bases between the two germline ends. Germline V gives CDR1 SEHNR, CDR2 FQNEAQ (reference sequence). CDR3 coding DNA: TGTGCCAGCAGCTTAGGAAGCGCTAAGCAGTTCTTC. It specifies CASSLGSAKQFF.

This clonotype occurred many times. V usage is TRBV20-1 and J usage is TRBJ2-7, with a weak D call TRBD2 (6 bases). Looked up from germline, CDR1 is DFQATT and CDR2 is SNEGSKA (reference sequence). Trimming left V 0 bases short and J 0 bases short, with 24 bases between. This CDR3 is 19 amino acids long. CDR3: CSARDSRRVGGTSSYEQYF. CDR3 nucleotides: TGCAGTGCTAGAGACTCTAGGCGGGTAGGCGGGACGAGCTCCTACGAGCAGTACTTC.

This clonotype has at least ten counts. This rearrangement joins TRBV20-1 to TRBJ2-1, with 13 positions matching TRBD2. Germline lookup yields CDR1 DFQATT and CDR2 SNEGSKA (reference sequence). This CDR3 has 14 amino acids. Trimming removed 6 bases from V and 4 bases from J; junction bases left unmatched: 3. CDR3: CSAQTSGGYNEQFF. The CDR3 region has the DNA TGCAGTGCCCAGACTAGCGGGGGGTACAATGAGCAGTTCTTC.

Ten or more counts support this clonotype. This sequence joins TRBV28 and TRBJ2-5; no clear D gene. The CDR3 loop spans 14 amino acids. Germline V CDR1 and CDR2: MDHEN, SYDVKM. V dropped 7 bases and J dropped 13 bases, with 25 bases sitting between them. As DNA, the CDR3 is TGTGCCAGCACCTCGACCGGGCAGAGCACGGTTCTGTACTTC. It is translated as CASTSTGQSTVLYF.

The table lists this clonotype with many counts. V usage is TRBV12-3 or TRBV12-4 and J usage is TRBJ2-7; D ambiguous. CDR3 length: 13 residues. V was shortened by 10 bases and J by 1 base, with 14 bases between the two germline ends. Here the CDR3 DNA reads TGTGCCACCTCCTTGGGGTCGTCCTACGAGCAGTACTTC. This encodes CATSLGSSYEQYF.

The chain combines TRBV2 with TRBJ1-5; TRBD1 agrees at 9 bases. V lost 6 bases to trimming and J lost 9 bases; unmatched junction nucleotides: 9. This CDR3 spans 14 amino acids. The germline V gene encodes CDR1 SNHLY and CDR2 FYNNEI. The CDR3 DNA reads as TGTGCCAGCAGGCATGGGACAGGGAGATGGCCCCAGCATTTT. Protein product: CASRHGTGRWPQHF.

The chain recombines TRBV20-1 with TRBJ2-3, with 11 bases matching TRBD2. V dropped 0 bases and J dropped 3; count of bases not matched to a gene: 2. CDR1 is DFQATT and CDR2 is SNEGSKA in the germline V gene (reference sequence). CDR3 size: 15 residues. The CDR3: CSARDIAGGTDTQYF. DNA of the CDR3: TGCAGTGCTAGAGATATAGCGGGAGGGACAGATACGCAGTATTTT.

J is TRBJ1-2 and V is TRBV27; no reliable D call. The CDR3 loop spans 14 amino acids. Germline V gene data show CDR1 as MNHEY and CDR2 as SMNVEV (reference sequence). Trimming stripped 7 bases from V and 6 bases from J, with 18 bases between. Here the CDR3 reads CASTRGAGADGYTF. The CDR3 DNA is TGTGCCAGCACCCGAGGCGCGGGCGCAGATGGCTACACCTTC.

The chain links TRBV20-1 to TRBJ2-1, with TRBD2 identical over 11 bases. V shed 6 bases, J shed 8 bases, and the junction held 9 bases outside the gene matches. The CDR3 totals 14 residues. Germline assignment: CDR1 DFQATT and CDR2 SNEGSKA (reference sequence). The chain's CDR3 is CSARTSGRLDEQFF. The CDR3 DNA is TGCAGTGCCAGAACTAGCGGGAGACTTGATGAGCAGTTCTTC.

The rearrangement links TRBV29-1 to TRBJ1-1, with D perhaps TRBD1 (5 bases). CDR3 size: 13 residues. CDR1 SQVTM and CDR2 ANQGSEA come from the germline V gene. V lost 6 bases to trimming and J lost 0 bases, with 11 bases between them. The CDR3: CSVKGRMNTEAFF. The CDR3 DNA is TGCAGCGTGAAGGGACGGATGAACACTGAAGCTTTCTTT.

Ten or more counts support this clonotype. The chain joins TRBV7-9 to TRBJ1-4; 7 nucleotides align to TRBD1. Trimming at V came to 1 base and at J to 8 bases, leaving 4 bases not matched to a gene. Germline CDR1 is SEHNR and CDR2 is FQNEAQ (reference sequence). There are 14 residues in the CDR3. The CDR3 coding sequence is TGTGCCAGCAGCTTAGTAAGGGACAGCGAAAAACTGTTTTTT. This gives the protein CASSLVRDSEKLFF.

This clonotype was observed a few times. The rearrangement joins TRBV6-1 to TRBJ2-5, with 7 bases aligning to TRBD1. The CDR3 consists of 13 residues. The J segment lost 6 bases and the V segment lost 6 bases, leaving 7 bases of the junction unmatched. CDR1 is MNHNS and CDR2 is SASEGT in the germline V gene. This CDR3 reads CASSLTRGQTQYF. The CDR3 coding sequence is TGTGCCAGCAGCCTTACTAGGGGGCAGACCCAGTACTTC.

The J gene is TRBJ1-1, the V gene TRBV6-1; D is ambiguous. The CDR3 extends over 15 amino acids. Trimming removed 7 bases from V and 0 bases from J, with 15 bases in between. CDR1 and CDR2 from the germline V gene are MNHNS and SASEGT. The CDR3 sequence: CASTLSRRMNTEAFF. CDR3 DNA: TGTGCCAGCACCCTATCCAGACGGATGAACACTGAAGCTTTCTTT.

This clonotype was found many times. The J gene is TRBJ1-1, the V gene TRBV6-1, with a possible D match to TRBD1 (6 bases). The germline V gene encodes CDR1 MNHNS and CDR2 SASEGT. Trimming left V 7 bases short and J 1 base short, with 16 bases between. This CDR3 spans 15 amino acids. CDR3 sequence: CASNSRTGQNTEAFF. CDR3 DNA sequence: TGTGCCAGCAATTCCCGAACAGGGCAGAACACTGAAGCTTTCTTT.

For this clonotype: This could be a read error, since a much larger clone is one nucleotide away. The CDR3 spells CTWKWGLSGSYNSPLHF. In nucleotides, the CDR3 is TGTACGTGGAAATGGGGGCTCTCGGGCTCCTATAATTCACCCCTCCACTTT. The chain combines TRBV30 with TRBJ1-6; TRBD1 is a possible D gene (6 bases). Germline-derived CDR1 and CDR2 are GTSNPN and SVGIG (reference sequence). The length of the CDR3 is 17 residues.

The CDR3: CASGGQGFGAVGNTIYF. The CDR3 DNA reads as TGTGCTAGTGGGGGACAGGGATTCGGGGCGGTTGGAAACACCATATATTTT. V is TRBV12-5 and J is TRBJ1-3; 9 bases are shared with TRBD1. V shed 6 bases, J shed 3 bases, and the junction held 12 bases outside the gene matches. The germline CDR1 and CDR2 sequences are LGHNT and FRNRAP. This CDR3 comprises 17 residues.

This clonotype was found many times. This chain joins TRBV18 and TRBJ1-5; D call uncertain. Trimming took 0 bases from V and 1 from J, leaving 13 bases between them. The CDR3 has 17 amino acids. The V gene's germline CDR1 is KGHSH and CDR2 LQKENI. CDR3 protein: CASSPPQFLGSNQPQHF. The CDR3 bases are TGTGCCAGCTCACCACCACAGTTTCTAGGGAGCAATCAGCCCCAGCATTTT.

This clonotype was seen ten or more times. CDR3 DNA sequence: TGTGCCAGCAGCTTAGGTGCCGGGACTAGCGGGAGTCGAGGGGGTCAGTACTTC. It yields the protein CASSLGAGTSGSRGGQYF. The V gene is TRBV7-8, the J gene TRBJ2-4; 14 bases line up with TRBD2. Trimming cost V 1 base and J 12 bases; bases outside gene matches: 14. CDR1 and CDR2 from the germline V gene are SGHVS and FQNEAQ. The CDR3 totals 18 residues.